These 27 T cell receptor beta chains were all obtained from the same sample, sequenced in a study of CD8 T cells in Susac syndrome. After extraction with the RNeasy kit, roughly 0.5 to 1 ug of the RNA was reverse transcribed using random hexamers. TCRdb recomputed calls from the immunoSEQ multiplex PCR reads with MiXCR, one row per CDR3 protein. This table has a few hundred thousand distinct CDR3 sequences, approximately 90% appearing once. The sequencing input was CD8+ T cells from PBMCs. These receptors all stem from a human donor with multiple sclerosis.

The rearrangement links TRBV11-2 to TRBJ2-7; 8 nucleotides align to TRBD2. The CDR3 runs 15 residues. Trimming removed 5 bases from V and 4 bases from J; junction bases left unmatched: 10. Germline values: CDR1 SGHAT, CDR2 FQNNGV. The CDR3 nucleotides are TGTGCCAGCAGCCAAGGCGGCGGGGGGACGTACGAGCAGTACTTC. Encoded protein: CASSQGGGGTYEQYF.

V gene TRBV7-8 combines with J gene TRBJ2-3, with D maybe TRBD1 (6 bases). CDR3 length: 13 residues. From germline, CDR1 is SGHVS and CDR2 FQNEAQ. Trimming left V 10 bases short and J 4 bases short, with 15 bases between. Here the CDR3 DNA reads TGTGCCACGGACAGTGGGATGTCAGATACGCAGTATTTT. Its translation: CATDSGMSDTQYF.

The genes are TRBV3-1 and TRBJ2-3; possible D gene TRBD2, 6 bases. The CDR3 totals 18 residues. Germline CDR1 reads LGHDT; CDR2 reads YNNKEL (reference sequence). Trimming stripped 1 base from V and 1 base from J, with 18 bases between. CDR3: CASSQVDAGSSGTDTQYF. The CDR3 DNA is TGTGCCAGCAGCCAAGTAGATGCCGGGAGTAGTGGCACAGATACGCAGTATTTT.

The chain employs TRBV16 and TRBJ2-7; weak D call: TRBD2 (6 bases). CDR1 is KGHSY and CDR2 is FQNENV in the germline V gene. The CDR3 consists of 15 residues. The V and J ends lost 0 bases and 3 bases respectively, with 12 bases between them. The CDR3: CASSQSWREDYEQYF. CDR3 bases: TGTGCCAGCAGCCAATCTTGGCGGGAAGACTACGAGCAGTACTTC.

The chain joins TRBV9 to TRBJ2-2; TRBD2 might be the D (6 bases). The CDR3 has 13 residues. The germline V gene has CDR1 SGDLS and CDR2 YYNGEE. The V and J ends lost 4 bases and 7 bases respectively, with 11 bases between them. Here the CDR3 DNA reads TGTGCCAGCAGCACGGGCGGGATCGGGGAGCTGTTTTTT. This gives the protein CASSTGGIGELFF. Looking up the rest from reference TRBV9 and TRBJ2-2 gives the full variable domain: DSGVTQTPKHLITATGQRVTLRCSPRSGDLSVYWYQQSLDQGLQFLIQYYNGEERAKGNILERFSAQQFPDLHSELNLSSLELGDSALYFCASSTGGIGELFFGEGSRLTVL.

V and J are TRBV4-1 and TRBJ2-1; TRBD2 matches 10 bases. Germline trimming cut 1 base from V and 7 bases from J; bases unmatched to any gene: 7. This CDR3 comprises 16 residues. Germline assignment: CDR1 MGHRA and CDR2 YSYEKL. CDR3 amino acids: CASSQVELAGRNEQFF. CDR3 in DNA: TGCGCCAGCAGCCAAGTAGAACTAGCGGGAAGGAATGAGCAGTTCTTC.

Notes on this clonotype: One junction end disagrees with the germline gene, perhaps due to a read error. CDR3 residues: CASSLAGDGYTF. The CDR3 region has the DNA TGTGCCAGCAGCCTAGCAGGAGATGGCTACACCTTC. This chain uses TRBV7-8 with TRBJ1-2; D is unresolved. In germline, CDR1 is SGHVS, CDR2 FQNEAQ. The CDR3 covers 12 residues. The full variable domain, rest sourced from reference TRBV7-8 and TRBJ1-2, is GAGVSQSPRYKVAKRGQDVALRCDPISGHVSLFWYQQALGQGPEFLTYFQNEAQLDKSGLPSDRFFAERPEGSVSTLKIQRTQQEDSAVYLCASSLAGDGYTFGSGTRLTVV.

J is TRBJ1-2 and V is TRBV15; no clear D. Germline loops: CDR1 LNHNV, CDR2 YYDKDF (reference sequence). The ends were cut back, 3 bases at V and 2 bases at J, with 10 bases in the middle. This CDR3 contains 14 residues. The CDR3 DNA sequence: TGTGCCACCAGCAGTGAACGGGAGAACTATGGCTACACCTTC. Residues: CATSSERENYGYTF.

The chain links TRBV5-4 to TRBJ2-3, with D possibly being TRBD2 (5 bases). This CDR3 has 16 amino acids. Trimming took 2 bases from V and 2 from J, leaving 15 bases between them. The germline gives CDR1 SGHNT, CDR2 YYREEE (reference sequence). CDR3 in amino acids: CASSFRLLDYTDTQYF. Written as DNA, the CDR3 is TGTGCCAGCAGCTTTCGACTTTTAGACTACACAGATACGCAGTATTTT.

The rearrangement links TRBV19 to TRBJ2-7; D unresolved. From germline, CDR1 is LNHDA and CDR2 SQIVND (reference sequence). The CDR3 loop spans 13 amino acids. V gave up 1 base and J gave up 3 bases, with 7 bases separating them. CDR3 protein: CASSIASNYEQYF. DNA for the CDR3: TGTGCCAGTAGTATAGCTAGTAACTACGAGCAGTACTTC.

The chain carries TRBV15 and TRBJ2-7; D may be TRBD1 (6 bases). V was cut by 3 bases and J by 2 bases, with 20 bases left in between. This CDR3 contains 17 residues. The V gene's germline CDR1 is LNHNV and CDR2 YYDKDF (reference sequence). Written as DNA, the CDR3 is TGTGCCACCAGCAGTCCCGGGACGGGACACGCCGCCTACGAGCAGTACTTC. It codes for CATSSPGTGHAAYEQYF. Supplemented by reference TRBV15 and TRBJ2-7, the full variable domain reads DAMVIQNPRYQVTQFGKPVTLSCSQTLNHNVMYWYQQKSSQAPKLLFHYYDKDFNNEADTPDNFQSRRPNTSFCFLDIRSPGLGDTAMYLCATSSPGTGHAAYEQYFGPGTRLTVT.

The chain carries TRBV25-1 and TRBJ2-5, with D tentatively TRBD1 (5 bases). The CDR3 extends over 15 amino acids. V lost 1 base to trimming and J lost 2 bases, with 11 bases between them. Looked up from germline, CDR1 is MGHDK and CDR2 is SYGVNS. The CDR3 region has the DNA TGTGCCAGCAGTGAATGGGGCGGCAGACAAGAGACCCAGTACTTC. Its translation is CASSEWGGRQETQYF. Full variable domain (rest looked up from reference TRBV25-1 and TRBJ2-5): EADIYQTPRYLVIGTGKKITLECSQTMGHDKMYWYQQDPGMELHLIHYSYGVNSTEKGDLSSESTVSRIRTEHFPLTLESARPSHTSQYLCASSEWGGRQETQYFGPGTRLLVL.

The V call is TRBV7-9, the J call TRBJ2-3; no firm D call. Trimming removed 5 bases from V and 2 bases from J, with 14 bases in between. Germline CDR1 is SEHNR and CDR2 is FQNEAQ (reference sequence). The CDR3 contains 15 residues. The chain's CDR3 is CASSPPVRTTDTQYF. DNA for the CDR3: TGTGCCAGCAGCCCACCCGTCCGGACCACAGATACGCAGTATTTT.

This chain joins TRBV9 and TRBJ2-3; D gene uncertain. The CDR3 spans 12 residues. Germline CDR1 is SGDLS and CDR2 is YYNGEE. Trimming took off 3 bases at V and 2 bases at J, with 4 bases between the two ends. The CDR3 loop reads CASSGITDTQYF. In DNA, the CDR3 is TGTGCCAGCAGCGGTATCACAGATACGCAGTATTTT.

The CDR3, as DNA: TGTGCCTGGAGCGAAGGGAACAATCAGCCCCAGCATTTT. This translates into CAWSEGNNQPQHF. This sequence joins TRBV30 and TRBJ1-5; D is ambiguous. The CDR3 length is 13 residues. Trimming took 3 bases from V and 3 from J, leaving 9 bases between them. CDR1 and CDR2 (germline): GTSNPN, SVGIG (reference sequence).

The chain has TRBV30 and TRBJ2-1; 10 bases map to TRBD2. This CDR3 is 15 amino acids long. Germline V gene lookup returns CDR1 GTSNPN and CDR2 SVGIG (reference sequence). Losses at the gene ends were 3 bases for V and 4 bases for J; bases not matched to a gene: 6. The CDR3 DNA sequence: TGTGCCTGGAGACTTAGCGGGGGGTGGTACAATGAGCAGTTCTTC. It codes for CAWRLSGGWYNEQFF.

V gene TRBV12-3 or TRBV12-4 combines with J gene TRBJ2-1; TRBD1 agrees at 7 bases. The V segment lost 1 base and the J segment 8 bases; nucleotides outside the gene matches: 8. The CDR3 length is 15 residues. CDR3 amino acids: CASSLEQGTAYEQFF. In nucleotides, the CDR3 is TGTGCCAGCAGTTTAGAACAGGGGACGGCTTATGAGCAGTTCTTC.

In this sample, this clonotype turned up once. The V call is TRBV11-2, the J call TRBJ1-1; 7 bases fit TRBD1. Germline CDR1 and CDR2: SGHAT and FQNNGV. J gave up 6 bases and V 3 bases, and 4 bases lay outside the gene matches. The CDR3 totals 13 residues. Here the CDR3 DNA reads TGTGCCAGCAGCTTCTTCGGGACAGCTGAAGCTTTCTTT. It encodes CASSFFGTAEAFF.

The V and J genes are TRBV19 and TRBJ2-3; D ambiguous. CDR3 length equals 15 residues. The V gene lost 8 bases and the J gene lost 1 base, with 16 bases spanning the gap. From germline, CDR1 is LNHDA and CDR2 SQIVND (reference sequence). CDR3 sequence (DNA): TGTGCCAGTGCCCCCTCACCTTATGGCACAGATACGCAGTATTTT. This sequence encodes CASAPSPYGTDTQYF. Full variable domain (outside the CDR3, taken from reference TRBV19 and TRBJ2-3): DGGITQSPKYLFRKEGQNVTLSCEQNLNHDAMYWYRQDPGQGLRLIYYSQIVNDFQKGDIAEGYSVSREKKESFPLTVTSAQKNPTAFYLCASAPSPYGTDTQYFGPGTRLTVL.

The CDR3, as DNA: TGTGCCAGCAGCGTAGGTGGTGTTATTTTGGCAGCGGGACCGACAGATACGCAGTATTTT. It is translated as CASSVGGVILAAGPTDTQYF. This chain uses TRBV9 with TRBJ2-3; 7 bases agree with TRBD2. Germline V gives CDR1 SGDLS, CDR2 YYNGEE. V gave up 0 bases and J gave up 3 bases; unmatched junction bases: 19. The CDR3 extends over 20 amino acids.

This clonotype was detected only once. V gene TRBV3-1 combines with J gene TRBJ2-1; D is unresolved. The CDR3 is 12 residues long. Trimming pared 4 bases from V and 6 bases from J, leaving 7 bases between. CDR1 is LGHDT and CDR2 is YNNKEL in the germline V gene (reference sequence). The CDR3 loop reads CASSLHPNEQFF. CDR3 in DNA: TGTGCCAGCAGCCTCCACCCCAATGAGCAGTTCTTC.

V usage is TRBV29-1 and J usage is TRBJ2-1; D unclear. The CDR3 has 12 residues. Trimming removed 4 bases at V and 3 bases at J, with 7 bases between. The germline CDR1 and CDR2 sequences are SQVTM and ANQGSEA. This chain's CDR3 is CSVVGGYNEQFF. CDR3 in DNA: TGCAGCGTTGTAGGCGGCTACAATGAGCAGTTCTTC.

CDR3 sequence (DNA): TGTGCCAGCAGCCTCCACAGGGGGCGGGTATCGGCTGGTGAGCAGTTCTTC. Its protein product is CASSLHRGRVSAGEQFF. J is TRBJ2-1 and V is TRBV4-2, with 9 bases matching TRBD1. V lost 4 bases and J lost 9; bases outside the gene matches: 16. The CDR3 extends over 17 amino acids. CDR1 is LGHNA and CDR2 is YNFKEQ in the germline V gene.

V usage is TRBV13 and J usage is TRBJ2-1; a possible D gene is TRBD2 (7 bases). Germline CDR1 and CDR2: PRHDT and FYEKMQ (reference sequence). V gave up 2 bases and J gave up 7 bases, with 12 bases separating them. This CDR3 has 14 residues. The CDR3 bases are TGTGCCAGCAGCTTACTCGGGGGGCCAAATGAGCAGTTCTTC. It translates to CASSLLGGPNEQFF.

A single count supports this clonotype. This chain links TRBV7-9 with TRBJ1-4; D is uncertain. Looked up from germline, CDR1 is SEHNR and CDR2 is FQNEAQ (reference sequence). V was trimmed by 4 bases and J by 2 bases, leaving 11 bases between them. The CDR3 sequence is 15 residues long. The CDR3 DNA sequence: TGTGCCAGCAGCTCCCTGTACGGGACTAATGAAAAACTGTTTTTT. Translated, it gives CASSSLYGTNEKLFF. The full variable domain, with the rest looked up from reference TRBV7-9 and TRBJ1-4, is DTGVSQNPRHKITKRGQNVTFRCDPISEHNRLYWYRQTLGQGPEFLTYFQNEAQLEKSRLLSDRFSAERPKGSFSTLEIQRTEQGDSAMYLCASSSLYGTNEKLFFGSGTQLSVL.

The rearrangement links TRBV9 to TRBJ1-1, with D possibly matching TRBD1 (6 bases). The CDR3 sequence is 14 residues long. Deletions cut 4 bases from V and 4 bases from J, with 14 bases between. In germline, CDR1 is SGDLS, CDR2 YYNGEE. The CDR3 region has the DNA TGTGCCAGCAGCACTACAGGGTTGGGCACTGAAGCTTTCTTT. Amino acids: CASSTTGLGTEAFF.

The chain employs TRBV2 and TRBJ1-1; 7 bases align to TRBD1. With 6 bases clipped from V and 0 bases from J, the junction kept 4 bases outside the gene matches. Germline CDR1 SNHLY, CDR2 FYNNEI. The CDR3 is 14 amino acids. CDR3 loop: CASSLDRVNTEAFF. DNA for the CDR3: TGTGCCAGCAGCCTAGACAGGGTGAACACTGAAGCTTTCTTT.